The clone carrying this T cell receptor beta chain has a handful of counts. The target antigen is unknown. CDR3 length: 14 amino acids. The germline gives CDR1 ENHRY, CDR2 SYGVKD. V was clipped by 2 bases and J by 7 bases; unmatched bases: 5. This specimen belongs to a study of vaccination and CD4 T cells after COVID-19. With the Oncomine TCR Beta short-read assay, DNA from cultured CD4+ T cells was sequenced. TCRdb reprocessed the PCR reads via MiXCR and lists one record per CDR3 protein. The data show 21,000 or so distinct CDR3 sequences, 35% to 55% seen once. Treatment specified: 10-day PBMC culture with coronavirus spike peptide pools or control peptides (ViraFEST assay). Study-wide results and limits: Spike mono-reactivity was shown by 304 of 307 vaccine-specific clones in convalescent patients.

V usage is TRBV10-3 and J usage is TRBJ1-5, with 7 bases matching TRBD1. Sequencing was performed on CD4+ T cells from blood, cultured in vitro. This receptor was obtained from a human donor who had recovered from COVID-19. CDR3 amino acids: CAISETGAGQPQHF. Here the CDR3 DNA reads TGTGCCATCAGTGAGACAGGGGCCGGACAGCCCCAGCATTTT.